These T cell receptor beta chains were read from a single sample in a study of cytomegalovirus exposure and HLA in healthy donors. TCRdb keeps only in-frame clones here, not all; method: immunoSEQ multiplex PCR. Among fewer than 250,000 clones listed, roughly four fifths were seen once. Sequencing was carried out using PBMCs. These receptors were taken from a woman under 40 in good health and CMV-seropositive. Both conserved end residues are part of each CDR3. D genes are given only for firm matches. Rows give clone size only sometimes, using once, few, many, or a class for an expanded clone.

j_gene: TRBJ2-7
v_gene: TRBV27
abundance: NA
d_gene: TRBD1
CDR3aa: CASSLSSETGPREQYF
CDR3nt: TGTGCCAGCAGTTTATCTTCGGAGACAGGGCCTCGGGAGCAGTACTTC

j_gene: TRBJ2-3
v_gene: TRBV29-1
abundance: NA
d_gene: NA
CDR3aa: CSVDVGGWDTDTQYF
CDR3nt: TGCAGCGTTGATGTAGGGGGATGGGACACAGATACGCAGTATTTT

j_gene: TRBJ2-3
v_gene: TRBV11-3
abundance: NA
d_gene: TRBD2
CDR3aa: CASSLGLAVTDTQYF
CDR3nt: TGTGCCAGCAGCTTAGGACTAGCGGTCACAGATACGCAGTATTTT

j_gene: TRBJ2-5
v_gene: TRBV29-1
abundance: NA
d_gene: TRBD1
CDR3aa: CSFDRGKGETQYF
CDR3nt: TGCAGCTTTGACAGGGGAAAGGGAGAGACCCAGTACTTC

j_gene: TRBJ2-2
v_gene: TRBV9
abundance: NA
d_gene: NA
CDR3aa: CASSFSHGGNTGELFF
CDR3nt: TGTGCCAGCAGCTTCAGCCACGGAGGGAACACCGGGGAGCTGTTTTTT

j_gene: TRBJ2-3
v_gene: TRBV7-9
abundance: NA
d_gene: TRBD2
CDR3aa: CASSLAAGGISSTDTQYF
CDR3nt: TGTGCCAGCAGCTTAGCCGCGGGAGGCATTTCCAGCACAGATACGCAGTATTTT

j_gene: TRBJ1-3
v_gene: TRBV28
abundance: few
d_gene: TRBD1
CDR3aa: CASSYRGASGFRSGNTIYF
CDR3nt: TGTGCCAGCAGTTACAGGGGCGCCTCTGGGTTTCGCTCTGGAAACACCATATATTTT

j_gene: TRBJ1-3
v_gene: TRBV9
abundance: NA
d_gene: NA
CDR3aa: CASSVDGGEWNTIYF
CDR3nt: TGTGCCAGCAGCGTAGACGGTGGAGAGTGGAACACCATATATTTT

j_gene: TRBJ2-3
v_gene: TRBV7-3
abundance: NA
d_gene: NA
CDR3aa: CASSLVGDTQYF
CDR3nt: TGTGCCAGCAGCTTAGTCGGAGATACGCAGTATTTT

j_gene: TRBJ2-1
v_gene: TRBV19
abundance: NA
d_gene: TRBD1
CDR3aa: CASSIRPRTGQVEQFF
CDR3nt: TGTGCCAGTTCGATCCGGCCCCGGACAGGACAAGTTGAGCAGTTCTTC

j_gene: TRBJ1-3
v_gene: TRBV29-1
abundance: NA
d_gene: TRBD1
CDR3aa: CSVGGQGMAGNTIYF
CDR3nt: TGCAGCGTTGGGGGACAGGGTATGGCTGGAAACACCATATATTTT

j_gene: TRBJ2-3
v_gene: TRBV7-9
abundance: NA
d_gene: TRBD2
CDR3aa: CASSSTSGRVATDTQYF
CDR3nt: TGTGCCAGCAGCTCCACTAGCGGGAGGGTCGCGACAGATACGCAGTATTTT

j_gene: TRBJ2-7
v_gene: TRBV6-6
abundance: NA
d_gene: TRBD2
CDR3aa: CASRTSGYEQYF
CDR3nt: TGTGCCAGCAGAACTAGCGGGTACGAGCAGTACTTC

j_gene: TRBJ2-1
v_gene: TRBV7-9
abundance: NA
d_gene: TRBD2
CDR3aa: CASSSGLADYNEQFF
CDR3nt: TGTGCCAGCAGCTCGGGACTAGCGGATTACAATGAGCAGTTCTTC

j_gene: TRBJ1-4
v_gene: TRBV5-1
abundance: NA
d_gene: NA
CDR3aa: CASSFGGNDEKLFF
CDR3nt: TGCGCCAGCAGCTTCGGGGGAAATGACGAAAAACTGTTTTTT

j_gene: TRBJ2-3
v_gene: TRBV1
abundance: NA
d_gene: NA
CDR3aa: CTSRPQPPSSGGKTDTQYF
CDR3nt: TGCACCAGCAGACCTCAACCACCCTCTAGCGGGGGGAAAACAGATACGCAGTATTTT

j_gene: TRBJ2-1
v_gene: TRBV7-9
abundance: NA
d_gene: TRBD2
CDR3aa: CASRTGLAGERGGEQFF
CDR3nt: TGTGCTTCACGGACCGGACTAGCGGGGGAACGAGGGGGTGAGCAGTTCTTC

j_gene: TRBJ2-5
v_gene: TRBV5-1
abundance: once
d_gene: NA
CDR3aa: CASSSSLGGQETQYF
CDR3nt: TGCGCCAGCAGCAGCTCCCTGGGGGGCCAAGAGACCCAGTACTTC